A single sample gave rise to the 20 T cell receptor beta chains below, sequenced in a study of Ad26.COV2.S vaccination and SARS-CoV-2 variants. Here immunoSEQ multiplex PCR was the method, and the copy in TCRdb shows in-frame clones only, minus some. The data contain roughly 400,000 clones, around 91% of them singletons. The treatment is: some 20 received Ad26.COV2.S at low or high dose, single or two shots; roughly five received placebo; per-sample allocation not given. The samples date from day 63 after the first vaccine or placebo injection. The source was peripheral blood, collected in a trial of Ad26.COV2.S vaccine versus placebo. These receptors were obtained from a person aged 18-65 years who received the Ad26.COV2.S COVID-19 vaccine or a placebo.

V and J are TRBV10-2 and TRBJ2-7; 9 bases are a match to TRBD1. This CDR3 contains 14 residues. The V and J ends lost 11 bases and 5 bases, in that order; junction bases with no gene match: 13. The V gene's germline CDR1 is WSHSY and CDR2 SAAADI. CDR3 bases: TGCGCCCCCTCCCGGGACAGGGTCGTGGACGAGCAGTACTTC. This gives the protein CAPSRDRVVDEQYF.

DNA for the CDR3: TGTGCCAGCAGCGCCTGGGACTACGAGCAGTACTTC. Translated: CASSAWDYEQYF. The chain carries TRBV7-9 and TRBJ2-7; D is uncertain. The germline V gene has CDR1 SEHNR and CDR2 FQNEAQ (reference sequence). The CDR3 has 12 residues. Trimming shortened V by 5 bases and J by 3 bases, and 8 bases separated the two germline ends.

This clone was detected once. The chain uses TRBV10-2 and TRBJ2-5, with 9 bases matching TRBD2. Looked up from germline, CDR1 is WSHSY and CDR2 is SAAADI. V trimming: 7 bases; J trimming: 3 bases; junction bases outside the gene matches: 15. This CDR3 has 17 residues. The CDR3 spells CASTSGTSPQGKETQYF. CDR3 sequence (DNA): TGCGCCAGCACCTCCGGGACTAGCCCACAAGGGAAAGAGACCCAGTACTTC.

V usage is TRBV18 and J usage is TRBJ1-1; D remains unclear. Germline lookup yields CDR1 KGHSH and CDR2 LQKENI. Trimming removed 0 bases at V and 0 bases at J, with 5 bases between. The CDR3 length is 14 residues. Here the CDR3 DNA reads TGTGCCAGCTCACCACCGGGGATGAACACTGAAGCTTTCTTT. This encodes CASSPPGMNTEAFF.

This chain connects TRBV9 to TRBJ2-1, with 12 bases lining up with TRBD2. CDR3 size: 18 residues. Germline values: CDR1 SGDLS, CDR2 YYNGEE. The J segment lost 0 bases and the V segment lost 4 bases, leaving 8 bases of the junction unmatched. The CDR3 nucleotides are TGTGCCAGCAGCCAGGGACTAGCGGGTACCGTCTCCTACAATGAGCAGTTCTTC. It codes for CASSQGLAGTVSYNEQFF. The complete variable domain, with remaining parts taken from reference TRBV9 and TRBJ2-1, reads DSGVTQTPKHLITATGQRVTLRCSPRSGDLSVYWYQQSLDQGLQFLIQYYNGEERAKGNILERFSAQQFPDLHSELNLSSLELGDSALYFCASSQGLAGTVSYNEQFFGPGTRLTVL.

This chain connects TRBV30 to TRBJ1-2; D is unresolved. Trimming pared 3 bases from V and 8 bases from J, leaving 16 bases between. Germline CDR1 reads GTSNPN; CDR2 reads SVGIG (reference sequence). The length of the CDR3 is 13 residues. In DNA, the CDR3 is TGTGCCTGGAGGGCCGGGCCCCGGCAGGGCTACACCTTC. It yields the protein CAWRAGPRQGYTF.

The chain joins TRBV5-5 to TRBJ2-7, with TRBD1 identical over 10 bases. CDR3 length: 16 amino acids. CDR1 is SGHKS, CDR2 YYEKEE, per germline (reference sequence). Germline trimming cut 4 bases from V and 0 bases from J; bases unmatched to any gene: 7. CDR3 coding DNA: TGTGCCAGCAGCGGAAGGACAGGGGGAGTCTCCTACGAGCAGTACTTC. Its translation is CASSGRTGGVSYEQYF. Filled out from reference TRBV5-5 and TRBJ2-7, the complete variable domain reads DAGVTQSPTHLIKTRGQQVTLRCSPISGHKSVSWYQQVLGQGPQFIFQYYEKEERGRGNFPDRFSARQFPNYSSELNVNALLLGDSALYLCASSGRTGGVSYEQYFGPGTRLTVT.

The V call is TRBV6-2 or TRBV6-3, the J call TRBJ1-1, with D perhaps matching TRBD1 (6 bases). The CDR3 has 15 amino acids. Germline V lookup: CDR1 MNHEY, CDR2 SVGEGT. Trimming removed 2 bases at V and 6 bases at J, with 16 bases between. The CDR3 region has the DNA TGTGCCAGCAGTTACGCTATTACAGGGCCCGCTGAAGCTTTCTTT. It encodes CASSYAITGPAEAFF.

DNA of the CDR3: TGTGCCAGCAGCTCAGGACAGGGGGTGGGAACCGGGGAGCTGTTTTTT. Residues: CASSSGQGVGTGELFF. The V and J genes are TRBV7-2 and TRBJ2-2; 10 nucleotides line up with TRBD1. V lost 4 bases and J lost 5; bases outside the gene matches: 7. CDR1 SGHTA and CDR2 FQGNSA come from the germline V gene. The CDR3 has 16 amino acids.

The chain combines TRBV28 with TRBJ1-2; D ambiguous. The V end lost 5 bases, the J end lost 5 bases, and 12 bases lay between the germline ends. The CDR3 consists of 13 residues. Germline V gives CDR1 MDHEN, CDR2 SYDVKM. The CDR3 region has the DNA TGTGCCAGCAGTCCTGCGACAAAGTATGGCTACACCTTC. Translating gives CASSPATKYGYTF.

The chain joins TRBV18 to TRBJ2-1; D is ambiguous. Trimming removed 4 bases at V and 0 bases at J, with 7 bases between. Germline CDR1 KGHSH, CDR2 LQKENI. This CDR3 contains 14 residues. This chain's CDR3 is CASSLGNSYNEQFF. In DNA form, the CDR3 reads TGTGCCAGCTCACTTGGGAACTCCTACAATGAGCAGTTCTTC.

The chain recombines TRBV19 with TRBJ2-1; TRBD2 aligns across 9 bases. The CDR3 sequence is 14 residues long. Germline values: CDR1 LNHDA, CDR2 SQIVND (reference sequence). Trimming at V came to 3 bases and at J to 5 bases, leaving 2 bases not matched to a gene. Here the CDR3 reads CASSIRLADNEQFF. For the CDR3, the DNA is TGTGCCAGTAGTATCCGACTAGCGGACAATGAGCAGTTCTTC.

This chain links TRBV27 with TRBJ1-6; tentatively, D is TRBD1 (5 bases). Trimming took 3 bases from V and 3 from J, leaving 9 bases between them. Germline values: CDR1 MNHEY, CDR2 SMNVEV (reference sequence). CDR3 length: 15 residues. CDR3 loop: CASSLLGGYNSPLHF. The CDR3 DNA sequence: TGTGCCAGCAGTTTGTTGGGGGGCTATAATTCACCCCTCCACTTT.

The V gene is TRBV28, the J gene TRBJ2-2; tentative D call: TRBD2 (5 bases). The CDR3 consists of 18 residues. With 5 bases removed from V and 3 bases from J, the gap between germline ends came to 22 bases. In germline, CDR1 is MDHEN, CDR2 SYDVKM. The DNA for the CDR3 is TGTGCCAGCAGTGCCCCTCGGGGTCCGGACTCTTACACCGGGGAGCTGTTTTTT. Protein product: CASSAPRGPDSYTGELFF.

V usage is TRBV14 and J usage is TRBJ2-1; 7 bases are a match to TRBD2. V was pared by 6 bases and J by 6 bases, with 8 bases of the junction left unmatched. Germline values: CDR1 SGHDN, CDR2 FVKESK. CDR3 length: 14 amino acids. DNA of the CDR3: TGTGCCAGCAGGAATAGCGGGTGGGGCAATGAGCAGTTCTTC. Translation gives CASRNSGWGNEQFF.

V gene TRBV5-6 combines with J gene TRBJ2-1; unclear D gene. The V gene lost 6 bases and the J gene lost 9 bases, with 16 bases spanning the gap. Germline V gene lookup returns CDR1 SGHDT and CDR2 YYEEEE. This CDR3 is 13 amino acids long. This CDR3 is CASNTAPNVEQFF. As DNA, the CDR3 is TGTGCCAGCAATACAGCCCCTAACGTTGAGCAGTTCTTC.

This rearrangement joins TRBV2 to TRBJ2-1; 8 bases align to TRBD1. There are 14 residues in the CDR3. Germline V lookup: CDR1 SNHLY, CDR2 FYNNEI. V was pared by 4 bases and J by 9 bases, with 8 bases of the junction left unmatched. This CDR3 is CASSGGQGLGEQFF. The CDR3 coding sequence is TGTGCCAGCAGTGGTGGACAGGGTTTGGGTGAGCAGTTCTTC.

The chain employs TRBV10-3 and TRBJ1-4, with D possibly TRBD1 on 5 matching bases. The CDR3 contains 14 residues. Germline values: CDR1 ENHRY, CDR2 SYGVKD. V was clipped by 6 bases and J by 5 bases, with 13 bases between them. In DNA, the CDR3 is TGTGCCATCAGAGCCACCGGGGGGAATGAAAAACTGTTTTTT. Its protein is CAIRATGGNEKLFF.

Written as DNA, the CDR3 is TGCGCCAGCAGCCAAGGGGACGGATGGGGCACAGATACGCAGTATTTT. Residues: CASSQGDGWGTDTQYF. V usage is TRBV4-3 and J usage is TRBJ2-3; the D call may be TRBD1 or TRBD2 (5 bases each). V was cut by 1 base and J by 1 base, with 12 bases left in between. This CDR3 has 16 residues. From germline, CDR1 is LGHNA and CDR2 YSLEER.

This chain connects TRBV5-4 to TRBJ2-1; TRBD2 aligns across 10 bases. CDR1 is SGHNT and CDR2 is YYREEE in the germline V gene (reference sequence). The CDR3 sequence is 15 residues long. Unmatched junction bases numbered 1, after V lost 1 base and J lost 3 bases. CDR3 loop: CASSLQREGYNEQFF. The CDR3 nucleotides read TGTGCCAGCAGCTTGCAGCGGGAGGGCTACAATGAGCAGTTCTTC.